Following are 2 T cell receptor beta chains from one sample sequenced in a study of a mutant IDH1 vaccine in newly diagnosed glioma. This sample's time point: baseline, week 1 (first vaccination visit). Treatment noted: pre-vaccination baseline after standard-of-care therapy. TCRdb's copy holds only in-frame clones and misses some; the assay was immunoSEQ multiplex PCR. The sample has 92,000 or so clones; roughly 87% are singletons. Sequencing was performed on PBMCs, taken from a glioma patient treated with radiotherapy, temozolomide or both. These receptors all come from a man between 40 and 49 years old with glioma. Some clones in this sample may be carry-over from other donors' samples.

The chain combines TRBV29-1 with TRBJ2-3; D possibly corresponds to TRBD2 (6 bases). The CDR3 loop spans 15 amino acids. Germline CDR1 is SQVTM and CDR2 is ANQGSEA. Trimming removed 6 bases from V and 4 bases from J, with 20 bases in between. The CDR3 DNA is TGCAGCGTCCGCGGGGCCCTATTGGCTGCAGATACGCAGTATTTT. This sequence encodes CSVRGALLAADTQYF.

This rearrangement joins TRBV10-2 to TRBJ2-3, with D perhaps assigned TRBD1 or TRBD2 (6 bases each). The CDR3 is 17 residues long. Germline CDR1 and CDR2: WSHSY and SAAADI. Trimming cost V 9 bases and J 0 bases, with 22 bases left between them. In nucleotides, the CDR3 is TGCGCCAGTCTACCTGGAGGGGGGAAAACTAGCACAGATACGCAGTATTTT. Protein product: CASLPGGGKTSTDTQYF.